This T cell receptor beta chain stems from a study of PD-1 blockade in classical Hodgkin lymphoma. Study-level findings and limits: Compared with healthy donors, newly diagnosed patients reportedly showed lower baseline TCR diversity. Complete responders entered with baseline diversity on par with newly diagnosed patients, the results showed.

As regards this clone: Its matching antigen is unknown.

CDR1 KGHSH and CDR2 LQKENI come from the germline V gene. The V and J ends lost 4 bases and 6 bases, in that order; junction bases with no gene match: 9. The CDR3 spans 14 residues. Exposure to brentuximab vedotin varied, and each patient had relapsed following autologous stem cell transplantation. Measured with immunoSEQ multiplex PCR; TCRdb has only the in-frame clones, and not every one. This table holds approximately 17,000 clones, roughly 82% found once. The receptor was isolated from a human donor with classical Hodgkin lymphoma. This specimen was peripheral blood mononuclear cells (PBMCs), taken before the second cycle of nivolumab. The chain employs TRBV18 and TRBJ2-7; TRBD1 matches 7 bases. The CDR3 nucleotides are TGTGCCAGCTCACAAGTAAGGGGGCCAGGCGAGCAGTACTTC. Encoded protein: CASSQVRGPGEQYF.